This T cell receptor (beta chain) is from a study of blood T cell repertoires in COVID-19. Germline V CDR1 and CDR2: SGHRS, YFSETQ. Unmatched junction bases numbered 8, after V lost 3 bases and J lost 2 bases. The CDR3 spans 16 residues. The protocol was immunoSEQ multiplex PCR, while the TCRdb copy is restricted to in-frame clones and leaves out a portion. Among 200,000 to 250,000 clones listed, about 85% were seen once. This TCR was sampled from a young man with active or convalescent COVID-19. The chain recombines TRBV5-1 with TRBJ2-5; 9 bases align to TRBD2. The sequenced sample consisted of peripheral blood. CDR3: CASSWRGGRYQETQYF. In nucleotides, the CDR3 is TGCGCCAGCAGCTGGCGGGGGGGCAGATATCAAGAGACCCAGTACTTC.